These 25 T cell receptor beta chains share one sample of origin, sequenced in a study of blood T cell repertoires in COVID-19 (dated by TCRdb to 2020 to 2022). Library preparation used the immunoSEQ multiplex PCR assay. Here the immuneACCESS table is served through TCRdb, limited to in-frame sequences with V and J called. Missing clones are a known gap in these copies; in checked studies unresolved V genes cover under half, and the rest lacks a known reason. This sample has about 210,000 clones in its table, and roughly four fifths of those were observed once. The top ten clones comprise 5.2% of the sample. Input material: peripheral blood. The receptors were gathered from a woman aged 70-85 years with COVID-19, enrolled during active disease.

V and J are TRBV30 and TRBJ2-2, with 14 bases matching TRBD2. This CDR3 spans 16 amino acids. From germline, CDR1 is GTSNPN and CDR2 SVGIG (reference sequence). With V trimmed by 7 bases and J by 0 bases, 4 bases remained unmatched. The CDR3 loop reads CAFSTSGRANTGELFF. The CDR3 region has the DNA TGTGCCTTCTCGACTAGCGGGAGGGCGAACACCGGGGAGCTGTTTTTT.

This chain uses TRBV20-1 with TRBJ2-3, with 8 positions matching TRBD2. The CDR3 runs 15 residues. Unmatched junction bases numbered 6, after V lost 3 bases and J lost 1 base. Germline CDR1 and CDR2: DFQATT and SNEGSKA (reference sequence). The CDR3 reads CSASLAGYGTDTQYF. CDR3 nucleotides: TGCAGTGCTAGTTTAGCGGGATACGGCACAGATACGCAGTATTTT.

This chain joins TRBV28 and TRBJ2-1, with TRBD2 identical over 7 bases. The CDR3 runs 18 residues. J lost 0 bases, V lost 3 bases, and 11 bases had no gene match. CDR1 and CDR2 (germline): MDHEN, SYDVKM. The CDR3 sequence is CASSFGTTYASSYNEQFF. DNA for the CDR3: TGTGCCAGCAGTTTCGGGACTACCTATGCGAGCTCCTACAATGAGCAGTTCTTC.

The V call is TRBV10-3, the J call TRBJ2-6; tentative D call: TRBD2 (6 bases). This CDR3 spans 15 amino acids. V dropped 7 bases and J dropped 1 base, with 11 bases sitting between them. The germline gives CDR1 ENHRY, CDR2 SYGVKD. The DNA of the CDR3 is TGTGCCATCACCGCCGGGGGTTCTGGGGCCAACGTCCTGACTTTC. It specifies CAITAGGSGANVLTF.

This clone has just one count. Its ends do not fully match the called genes, so a read error is possible. V is TRBV5-1 and J is TRBJ2-4; 8 bases agree with TRBD2. The CDR3 covers 17 residues. Germline CDR1 and CDR2: SGHRS and YFSETQ. This CDR3 reads CARSAFAGGPGGDIQYF. In DNA, the CDR3 is TGCGCCCGCAGCGCCTTCGCGGGCGGGCCCGGGGGGGACATTCAGTACTTC. Drawing the rest from reference TRBV5-1 and TRBJ2-4, the complete variable domain is KAGVTQTPRYLIKTRGQQVTLSCSPISGHRSVSWYQQTPGQGLQFLFEYFSETQRNKGNFPGRFSGRQFSNSRSEMNVSTLELGDSALYLCARSAFAGGPGGDIQYFGAGTRLSVL.

The CDR3 region is CASSPSGTSLYEQYF. DNA for the CDR3: TGTGCCAGCAGCCCCTCCGGGACTAGCCTCTACGAGCAGTACTTC. This chain joins TRBV11-2 and TRBJ2-7; 9 nucleotides line up with TRBD2. The CDR3 runs 15 residues. Trimming removed 5 bases from V and 3 bases from J; junction bases left unmatched: 8. Germline CDR1 reads SGHAT; CDR2 reads FQNNGV.

The chain employs TRBV10-3 and TRBJ1-5; weak D call: TRBD1 (5 bases). The CDR3 sequence is 14 residues long. The V gene's germline CDR1 is ENHRY and CDR2 SYGVKD. The V gene lost 6 bases and the J gene lost 3 bases, with 12 bases spanning the gap. CDR3 in DNA: TGTGCCATCAGGGCGGGGGAACTCAATCAGCCCCAGCATTTT. It yields the protein CAIRAGELNQPQHF.

This rearrangement joins TRBV11-2 to TRBJ2-7; 8 bases agree with TRBD2. V lost 5 bases and J lost 2; bases outside the gene matches: 5. The CDR3 is 14 residues long. CDR1 and CDR2 from the germline V gene are SGHAT and FQNNGV. This CDR3 is CASSRRGETYEQYF. CDR3 DNA sequence: TGTGCCAGCAGCCGGCGGGGGGAAACCTACGAGCAGTACTTC. The full variable domain, rest sourced from reference TRBV11-2 and TRBJ2-7, is EAGVAQSPRYKIIEKRQSVAFWCNPISGHATLYWYQQILGQGPKLLIQFQNNGVVDDSQLPKDRFSAERLKGVDSTLKIQPAKLEDSAVYLCASSRRGETYEQYFGPGTRLTVT.

The V gene is TRBV5-4, the J gene TRBJ2-4; no firm D call. This CDR3 has 14 amino acids. The V gene's germline CDR1 is SGHNT and CDR2 YYREEE (reference sequence). V lost 0 bases and J 3 bases, leaving 7 bases between the germline ends. This CDR3 is CASSLGSNKNIQYF. CDR3 DNA sequence: TGTGCCAGCAGCTTGGGTTCTAACAAAAACATTCAGTACTTC.

This chain joins TRBV5-8 and TRBJ2-7; 13 nucleotides line up with TRBD2. Germline values: CDR1 SGHTS, CDR2 YDEGEE. The CDR3 is 15 amino acids. J lost 6 bases, V lost 9 bases, and 12 bases had no gene match. The CDR3 sequence is CANAPTSGRAFEQYF. CDR3 nucleotides: TGTGCCAACGCCCCTACTAGCGGGAGGGCGTTCGAGCAGTACTTC.

The chain employs TRBV3-1 (or the pseudogene TRBV3-2) and TRBJ2-2, with no clear D. V was shortened by 3 bases and J by 7 bases, with 9 bases between the two germline ends. CDR1 LGHDT and CDR2 YNNKEL come from the germline V gene (reference sequence). This CDR3 is built from 13 residues. The CDR3 coding sequence is TGTGCCAGCAGCCAGACAAGAAGCGGGGAGCTGTTTTTT. It is translated as CASSQTRSGELFF.

V is TRBV19 and J is TRBJ1-1, with TRBD1 matching 10 bases. Germline trimming cut 3 bases from V and 5 bases from J; bases unmatched to any gene: 3. From germline, CDR1 is LNHDA and CDR2 SQIVND (reference sequence). The CDR3 length is 14 residues. CDR3 DNA: TGTGCCAGTAGTATTCCGGGACAGGGGACTGAAGCTTTCTTT. Translating it yields CASSIPGQGTEAFF.

The V gene is TRBV4-1, the J gene TRBJ2-3; 7 nucleotides agree with TRBD2. CDR3 size: 15 residues. Germline lookup yields CDR1 MGHRA and CDR2 YSYEKL. J lost 2 bases, V lost 4 bases, and 6 bases had no gene match. The CDR3 DNA is TGCGCCAGCAGCCTGGGGGGGTTTAACACAGATACGCAGTATTTT. This translates into CASSLGGFNTDTQYF.

This clone occurred a few times. The rearrangement uses TRBV5-4 and TRBJ2-7; 7 bases are a match to TRBD1. V lost 2 bases, J lost 5 bases, and 10 bases stayed unmatched. The CDR3 runs 15 residues. CDR1 and CDR2 from the germline V gene are SGHNT and YYREEE (reference sequence). The CDR3 loop reads CASSLRQGGTHEQYF. The CDR3 DNA follows: TGTGCCAGCAGCTTAAGACAGGGTGGTACCCACGAGCAGTACTTC. The full variable domain, completed using reference TRBV5-4 and TRBJ2-7, is ETGVTQSPTHLIKTRGQQVTLRCSSQSGHNTVSWYQQALGQGPQFIFQYYREEENGRGNFPPRFSGLQFPNYSSELNVNALELDDSALYLCASSLRQGGTHEQYFGPGTRLTVT.

This chain links TRBV7-3 with TRBJ2-2; possibly TRBD1 for D (6 bases). The V gene lost 5 bases and the J gene lost 6 bases, with 10 bases spanning the gap. CDR3 length: 13 residues. The germline CDR1 and CDR2 sequences are SGHTA and FQGTGA. The DNA of the CDR3 is TGTGCCAGCAGCCCAGCAGGGGCCGGGGAGCTGTTTTTT. Translation: CASSPAGAGELFF.

The chain couples TRBV7-9 to TRBJ2-3; 10 positions match TRBD1. Trimming at V came to 4 bases and at J to 2 bases, leaving 9 bases not matched to a gene. This CDR3 comprises 17 residues. Per germline, CDR1 SEHNR and CDR2 FQNEAQ (reference sequence). The CDR3 sequence: CASSSPPGQGFTDTQYF. CDR3 DNA: TGTGCCAGCAGCTCCCCCCCGGGACAGGGGTTCACAGATACGCAGTATTTT.

Comment on this clone: The same CDR3 also results from other DNA sequences found in this sample. This chain uses TRBV5-1 with TRBJ1-1; D is undetermined. The CDR3 runs to 15 residues. The germline gives CDR1 SGHRS, CDR2 YFSETQ. V lost 1 base and J 0 bases, leaving 10 bases between the germline ends. CDR3 region: CASSLRQGLNTEAFF. For the CDR3, the DNA is TGCGCCAGCAGCTTGAGACAAGGTCTGAACACTGAAGCTTTCTTT.

This clone appeared once. The chain combines TRBV7-3 with TRBJ1-1; no firm D call. Trimming pared 5 bases from V and 0 bases from J, leaving 7 bases between. Looked up from germline, CDR1 is SGHTA and CDR2 is FQGTGA. CDR3 length: 13 amino acids. The DNA for the CDR3 is TGTGCCAGCAGCGCTCAGGTGAACACTGAAGCTTTCTTT. Residues: CASSAQVNTEAFF. Filled out from reference TRBV7-3 and TRBJ1-1, the complete variable domain reads GAGVSQTPSNKVTEKGKYVELRCDPISGHTALYWYRQSLGQGPEFLIYFQGTGAADDSGLPNDRFFAVRPEGSVSTLKIQRTERGDSAVYLCASSAQVNTEAFFGQGTRLTVV.

The chain recombines TRBV11-2 with TRBJ2-1; D is ambiguous. Germline assignment: CDR1 SGHAT and CDR2 FQNNGV. The CDR3 extends over 14 amino acids. V lost 2 bases and J lost 4, with 9 bases in between. The CDR3 protein is CASSLSTEYNEQFF. In nucleotides, the CDR3 is TGTGCCAGCAGCTTATCAACAGAATACAATGAGCAGTTCTTC. Full variable domain (missing parts from reference TRBV11-2 and TRBJ2-1): EAGVAQSPRYKIIEKRQSVAFWCNPISGHATLYWYQQILGQGPKLLIQFQNNGVVDDSQLPKDRFSAERLKGVDSTLKIQPAKLEDSAVYLCASSLSTEYNEQFFGPGTRLTVL.

The chain has TRBV4-3 and TRBJ1-5; D gene unclear. V shed 0 bases and J shed 6 bases, with 21 bases lying between them. This CDR3 contains 18 residues. Germline CDR1 and CDR2: LGHNA and YSLEER. The CDR3 DNA reads TGCGCCAGCAGCCAAGACGCGGGAGGGATTGGAGTTACTCAGCCCCAGCATTTT. Protein: CASSQDAGGIGVTQPQHF.

The V and J genes are TRBV24-1 and TRBJ1-2; TRBD1 aligns across 9 bases. This CDR3 comprises 16 residues. The germline gives CDR1 KGHDR, CDR2 SFDVKD. Trimming at V came to 5 bases and at J to 8 bases, leaving 14 bases not matched to a gene. CDR3 bases: TGTGCCACCAGTGCCCCGGGACAGGGAGGGTCGGGCGGCTACACCTTC. It yields the protein CATSAPGQGGSGGYTF.

The chain joins TRBV7-2 to TRBJ1-5; no reliable D call. This CDR3 region has 15 residues. The V end was cut by 2 bases, the J end by 0 bases, with 8 bases between. The germline V gene encodes CDR1 SGHTA and CDR2 FQGNSA. CDR3 protein: CASSLRGGSNQPQHF. The CDR3 nucleotides are TGTGCCAGCAGCTTACGGGGAGGTAGCAATCAGCCCCAGCATTTT. Combining the CDR3 with reference TRBV7-2 and TRBJ1-5 gives the whole variable domain GAGVSQSPSNKVTEKGKDVELRCDPISGHTALYWYRQSLGQGLEFLIYFQGNSAPDKSGLPSDRFSAERTGGSVSTLTIQRTQQEDSAVYLCASSLRGGSNQPQHFGDGTRLSIL.

The chain has TRBV28 and TRBJ1-5; 8 bases are a match to TRBD1. The CDR3 sequence is 15 residues long. V was pared by 10 bases and J by 6 bases, with 14 bases of the junction left unmatched. Germline V gene lookup returns CDR1 MDHEN and CDR2 SYDVKM. CDR3 region: CATRGQAQGGQPQHF. In nucleotides, the CDR3 is TGTGCCACCAGGGGGCAGGCCCAGGGGGGTCAGCCCCAGCATTTT.

The rearrangement links TRBV28 to TRBJ2-1; 8 bases fit TRBD1. CDR3 length: 14 amino acids. Germline V gene sequence: CDR1 MDHEN, CDR2 SYDVKM. V lost 7 bases and J lost 8; bases outside the gene matches: 10. CDR3 in amino acids: CASTQDRVFDEQFF. The CDR3 DNA reads as TGTGCCAGCACCCAGGACAGGGTGTTCGATGAGCAGTTCTTC.

V and J are TRBV27 and TRBJ2-7, with 8 bases identical to TRBD2. The CDR3 length is 17 residues. The trim removed 5 bases at V and 4 bases at J, leaving 16 bases unmatched. CDR1 and CDR2 (germline): MNHEY, SMNVEV (reference sequence). The CDR3 DNA follows: TGTGCCAGCAGTCCTGATCGGACTAGCACGAGGGGGTACGAGCAGTACTTC. Translation gives CASSPDRTSTRGYEQYF.